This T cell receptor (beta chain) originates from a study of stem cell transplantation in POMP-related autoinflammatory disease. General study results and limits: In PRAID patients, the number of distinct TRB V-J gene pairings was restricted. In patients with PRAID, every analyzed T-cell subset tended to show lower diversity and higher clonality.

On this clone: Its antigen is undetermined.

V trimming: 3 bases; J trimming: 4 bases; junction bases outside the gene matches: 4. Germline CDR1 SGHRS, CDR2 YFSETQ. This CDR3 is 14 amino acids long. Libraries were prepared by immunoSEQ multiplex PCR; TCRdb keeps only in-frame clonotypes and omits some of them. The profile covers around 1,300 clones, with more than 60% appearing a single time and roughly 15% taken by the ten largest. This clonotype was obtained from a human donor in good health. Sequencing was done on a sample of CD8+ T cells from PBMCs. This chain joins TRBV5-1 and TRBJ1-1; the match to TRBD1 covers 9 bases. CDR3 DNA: TGCGCCAGCAGCTACGGGACAGGGAGCACTGAAGCTTTCTTT. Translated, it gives CASSYGTGSTEAFF.